This TCR beta chain was sequenced for a study of blood T cell repertoires in COVID-19. The CDR3 consists of 14 residues. Per the germline V gene, CDR1 is LNHNV and CDR2 is YYDKDF (reference sequence). V was cut by 0 bases and J by 5 bases, with 7 bases left in between. The repertoire was sequenced with immunoSEQ multiplex PCR; TCRdb's copy has only in-frame clones and lacks some. Of around 65,000 clones in the sample, about 85% were seen once. This clonotype was obtained from a man between 70 and 80 years old with acute or convalescent COVID-19. The chain uses TRBV15 and TRBJ2-2; D remains unclear. Sequencing used peripheral blood. The CDR3 DNA sequence: TGTGCCACCAGCAGAGATTACGGTACCGGGGAGCTGTTTTTT. Encoded protein: CATSRDYGTGELFF.